This note documents a single T cell receptor (beta chain) sequence. Its antigen is not known. The Oncomine TCR Beta short-read assay was applied to DNA of cultured CD4+ T cells. Genomic DNA was extracted from cultured CD4+ T cells. TCRdb passed the PCR reads through MiXCR, listing each CDR3 protein once. There are 15,000 to 20,000 distinct CDR3 sequences in the sample; roughly 47% occur only once, and approximately 15% lies in the top ten. This entry is derived from a study of vaccination and CD4 T cells after COVID-19. Study background: Control cultures, each given a CEFX pool, an HIV-1 Nef pool, or no peptide, were included. Study-level points and caveats: Vaccine-specific clones in convalescent patients were spike mono-reactive in 304 of 307 cases.

The treatment here: roughly 11-day PBMC culture with coronavirus spike peptide pools or control peptides (ViraFEST assay). Trimming cost V 0 bases and J 7 bases, with 6 bases left between them. The CDR3 length is 12 residues. CDR1 and CDR2 from the germline V gene are LNHDA and SQIVND (reference sequence). The TCR was taken from a human donor with COVID-19. The material sequenced was cultured CD4+ T cells from blood. The rearrangement joins TRBV19 to TRBJ1-2; D is uncertain. The CDR3: CASSIDRAGYTF. In DNA, the CDR3 is TGTGCCAGTAGTATAGATCGGGCTGGCTACACCTTC.